These 21 T cell receptor beta chains share one sample of origin, sequenced in a study of technical replicates of blood from a handful of donors. Assay used: immunoSEQ multiplex PCR; TCRdb lists only in-frame clones, some missing. The repertoire has roughly 70,000 clones, 90% of them found once; the top ten carry under 5.5%. Sequenced sample: PBMCs. These receptors all stem from a human donor in good health. Some clones in this sample may be carry-over from other donors' samples.

The CDR3 loop is CAWSSLGAGTEAFF. The CDR3, as DNA: TGTGCCTGGAGTTCCCTTGGGGCGGGGACTGAAGCTTTCTTT. V is TRBV30 and J is TRBJ1-1; possibly TRBD1 for D (5 bases). Trimming took off 2 bases at V and 5 bases at J, with 15 bases between the two ends. Per germline, CDR1 GTSNPN and CDR2 SVGIG (reference sequence). The CDR3 is made up of 14 amino acids.

This clone was seen just once. The CDR3 DNA sequence: TGTGCCAGCACGGGACAGGGGGCGGTCGAGCAGTACTTC. It codes for CASTGQGAVEQYF. The chain uses TRBV6-5 and TRBJ2-7; 12 bases are a match to TRBD1. This CDR3 has 13 residues. The V gene end was trimmed by 7 bases and the J gene end by 6 bases; junction bases not matched to a gene: 4. Germline CDR1 is MNHEY and CDR2 is SVGAGI.

The CDR3 sequence is CASSLGGTGRYEQYF. Written as DNA, the CDR3 is TGTGCCAGCAGCTTAGGGGGGACAGGGAGGTACGAGCAGTACTTC. This chain connects TRBV7-2 to TRBJ2-7; TRBD1 matches 9 bases. Germline V gene data show CDR1 as SGHTA and CDR2 as FQGNSA. The V segment lost 1 base and the J segment 4 bases; nucleotides outside the gene matches: 5. This CDR3 comprises 15 residues.

V gene TRBV5-1 combines with J gene TRBJ1-6; D remains unclear. V lost 0 bases, J lost 10 bases, and 17 bases lay in between. The CDR3 is 16 residues long. Germline V lookup: CDR1 SGHRS, CDR2 YFSETQ. In DNA, the CDR3 is TGCGCCAGCAGCTTGGCCCGACCGACTCAAGGCTCACCCCTCCACTTT. It specifies CASSLARPTQGSPLHF.

This chain connects TRBV30 to TRBJ2-1; 9 bases fit TRBD2. This CDR3 has 15 amino acids. Per the germline V gene, CDR1 is GTSNPN and CDR2 is SVGIG (reference sequence). V lost 2 bases to trimming and J lost 4 bases; unmatched junction nucleotides: 6. The CDR3 DNA reads TGTGCCTGGAGTTACCTCCTAGCGGGATACAATGAGCAGTTCTTC. Translated: CAWSYLLAGYNEQFF.

The chain recombines TRBV20-1 with TRBJ1-2; no definite D call. Deletions cut 6 bases from V and 3 bases from J, with 8 bases between. The CDR3 consists of 11 residues. The V gene's germline CDR1 is DFQATT and CDR2 SNEGSKA (reference sequence). CDR3 bases: TGCAGTGCCCCGTCGGACTATGGCTACACCTTC. Residues: CSAPSDYGYTF.

This chain uses TRBV10-3 with TRBJ2-1; 8 bases fit TRBD2. The CDR3 runs to 11 residues. Trimming at V came to 9 bases and at J to 8 bases, leaving 3 bases not matched to a gene. From germline, CDR1 is ENHRY and CDR2 SYGVKD. The CDR3, as DNA: TGTGCCATTTCACTAGCGGATGAGCAGTTCTTC. It codes for CAISLADEQFF.

This clone was counted between two and nine times. The chain links TRBV11-2 to TRBJ2-2; 8 bases match TRBD1. V lost 4 bases to trimming and J lost 5 bases; unmatched junction nucleotides: 9. In germline, CDR1 is SGHAT, CDR2 FQNNGV. The CDR3 totals 16 residues. Here the CDR3 reads CASSSIDRGRTGELFF. CDR3 coding DNA: TGTGCCAGCAGCTCTATCGACAGGGGACGGACCGGGGAGCTGTTTTTT.

The chain uses TRBV7-9 and TRBJ2-7, with 7 positions matching TRBD1. CDR3 length equals 13 residues. Trimming at V came to 4 bases and at J to 6 bases, leaving 6 bases not matched to a gene. Germline lookup yields CDR1 SEHNR and CDR2 FQNEAQ (reference sequence). The CDR3 protein is CASSYVGGPEQYF. DNA for the CDR3: TGTGCCAGCAGCTATGTAGGGGGCCCCGAGCAGTACTTC.

In this sample, this clone turned up once. V gene TRBV11-2 combines with J gene TRBJ2-7, with 8 bases matching TRBD1. V lost 5 bases to trimming and J lost 2 bases; unmatched junction nucleotides: 5. The CDR3 is made up of 14 amino acids. Germline V lookup: CDR1 SGHAT, CDR2 FQNNGV. The CDR3 DNA follows: TGTGCCAGCAGCCCCTACAGGGGGACCTACGAGCAGTACTTC. Translation: CASSPYRGTYEQYF.

The chain has TRBV7-2 and TRBJ1-2; perhaps TRBD1 as D (5 bases). The CDR3 contains 16 residues. Trimming took 6 bases from V and 0 from J, leaving 17 bases between them. Germline lookup yields CDR1 SGHTA and CDR2 FQGNSA. DNA for the CDR3: TGTGCCAGCAGTCCCCCCGGGACGGGAGCTAACTATGGCTACACCTTC. Translating it yields CASSPPGTGANYGYTF.

V usage is TRBV7-2 and J usage is TRBJ2-1; the D gene is possibly TRBD2 (5 bases). CDR1 and CDR2 from the germline V gene are SGHTA and FQGNSA. With 3 bases removed from V and 9 bases from J, the gap between germline ends came to 12 bases. There are 13 residues in the CDR3. CDR3 coding DNA: TGTGCCAGCAGCTTGCCCCCTAGCCGTGAGCAGTTCTTC. This sequence encodes CASSLPPSREQFF.

V usage is TRBV7-7 and J usage is TRBJ2-1, with 10 bases identical to TRBD2. The germline V gene has CDR1 SSHAT and CDR2 FNYEAQ (reference sequence). The length of the CDR3 is 14 residues. Trimming cost V 5 bases and J 8 bases; bases outside gene matches: 6. CDR3 sequence: CASSPSGGAHEQFF. CDR3 in DNA: TGTGCCAGCAGCCCGAGCGGGGGGGCCCATGAGCAGTTCTTC.

The rearrangement uses TRBV6-5 and TRBJ1-2; TRBD1 matches 9 bases. The CDR3 runs 15 residues. Germline V gene lookup returns CDR1 MNHEY and CDR2 SVGAGI. The V segment lost 0 bases and the J segment 6 bases; nucleotides outside the gene matches: 5. The DNA for the CDR3 is TGTGCCAGCAGTTACTCGAGAGGGACAGGGCATGGCTACACCTTC. Protein: CASSYSRGTGHGYTF.

The V call is TRBV19, the J call TRBJ1-5, with D maybe TRBD1 (6 bases). Trimming left V 3 bases short and J 1 base short, with 10 bases between. CDR3 size: 15 residues. The V gene's germline CDR1 is LNHDA and CDR2 SQIVND (reference sequence). Here the CDR3 reads CASSISQGSNQPQHF. The CDR3 DNA sequence: TGTGCCAGTAGTATCAGTCAGGGGAGCAATCAGCCCCAGCATTTT.

This clone was observed a single time. This sequence joins TRBV19 and TRBJ2-7; 7 bases are a match to TRBD2. The CDR3 consists of 15 residues. Germline CDR1 is LNHDA and CDR2 is SQIVND (reference sequence). After removal of 2 bases from V and 0 bases from J, the junction contained 4 bases not matched to a gene. The CDR3 is CASSISLAVSYEQYF. The CDR3, as DNA: TGTGCCAGTAGTATAAGTCTAGCGGTCTCCTACGAGCAGTACTTC.

J is TRBJ2-7 and V is TRBV5-1, with D tentatively TRBD1 (6 bases). The CDR3 is 16 amino acids. V gave up 4 bases and J gave up 6 bases, with 23 bases separating them. Germline-derived CDR1 and CDR2 are SGHRS and YFSETQ. DNA of the CDR3: TGCGCCAGCAGCGAAACTTGGGGCAGGGGAATATCCGAGCAGTACTTC. This encodes CASSETWGRGISEQYF. The full variable domain, completed using reference TRBV5-1 and TRBJ2-7, is KAGVTQTPRYLIKTRGQQVTLSCSPISGHRSVSWYQQTPGQGLQFLFEYFSETQRNKGNFPGRFSGRQFSNSRSEMNVSTLELGDSALYLCASSETWGRGISEQYFGPGTRLTVT.

The J gene is TRBJ2-1, the V gene TRBV19; the D gene is possibly TRBD2 (7 bases). Trimming took 0 bases from V and 4 from J, leaving 19 bases between them. This CDR3 comprises 18 residues. Germline lookup yields CDR1 LNHDA and CDR2 SQIVND (reference sequence). The CDR3 nucleotides are TGTGCCAGTAGTATAGATAACCAACCAAGGGGGGGATACAATGAGCAGTTCTTC. Its protein is CASSIDNQPRGGYNEQFF.

The V call is TRBV5-1, the J call TRBJ1-1; 7 bases align to TRBD1. CDR1 is SGHRS, CDR2 YFSETQ, per germline. V lost 4 bases to trimming and J lost 1 base; unmatched junction nucleotides: 13. The CDR3 is 17 amino acids. Here the CDR3 reads CASSVTGVGTENTEAFF. The CDR3 nucleotides are TGCGCCAGCAGCGTTACAGGGGTTGGGACCGAGAACACTGAAGCTTTCTTT.

The V gene is TRBV7-2, the J gene TRBJ1-2; TRBD1 matches 7 bases. V gave up 5 bases and J gave up 4 bases; unmatched junction bases: 4. This CDR3 spans 13 amino acids. The germline gives CDR1 SGHTA, CDR2 FQGNSA. CDR3 amino acids: CASSQGGGYGYTF. For the CDR3, the DNA is TGTGCCAGCAGCCAAGGGGGCGGCTATGGCTACACCTTC.

The genes are TRBV7-3 and TRBJ2-5; 13 bases align to TRBD2. This CDR3 region has 15 residues. V shed 5 bases and J 4 bases; nucleotides not matched to a gene: 4. Germline V lookup: CDR1 SGHTA, CDR2 FQGTGA. The CDR3 DNA sequence: TGTGCCAGCAGCCGGACTAGCGGGGGTGGAGAGACCCAGTACTTC. It is translated as CASSRTSGGGETQYF. The complete variable domain, with remaining parts taken from reference TRBV7-3 and TRBJ2-5, reads GAGVSQTPSNKVTEKGKYVELRCDPISGHTALYWYRQSLGQGPEFLIYFQGTGAADDSGLPNDRFFAVRPEGSVSTLKIQRTERGDSAVYLCASSRTSGGGETQYFGPGTRLLVL.